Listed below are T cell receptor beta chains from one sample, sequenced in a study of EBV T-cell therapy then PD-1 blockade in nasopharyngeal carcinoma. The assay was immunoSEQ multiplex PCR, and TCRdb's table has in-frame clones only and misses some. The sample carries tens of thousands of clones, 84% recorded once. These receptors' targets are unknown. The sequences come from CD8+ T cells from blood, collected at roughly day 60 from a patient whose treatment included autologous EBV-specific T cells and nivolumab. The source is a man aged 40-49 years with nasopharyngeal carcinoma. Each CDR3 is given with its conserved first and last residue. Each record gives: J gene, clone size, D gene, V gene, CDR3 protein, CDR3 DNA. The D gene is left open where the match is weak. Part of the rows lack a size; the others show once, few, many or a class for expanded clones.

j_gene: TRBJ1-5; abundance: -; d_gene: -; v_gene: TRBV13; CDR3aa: CASSGGDSNQPQHF; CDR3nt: TGTGCCAGCTCCGGAGGTGATAGCAATCAGCCCCAGCATTTT
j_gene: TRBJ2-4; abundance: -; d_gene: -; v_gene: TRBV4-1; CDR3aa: CASSQDSNYQNIQYF; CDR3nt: TGCGCCAGCAGCCAAGATAGTAACTACCAAAACATTCAGTACTTC
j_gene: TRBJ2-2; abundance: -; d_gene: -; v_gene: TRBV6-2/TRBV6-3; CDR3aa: CASSLSGEAGELFF; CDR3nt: TGTGCCAGCAGCCTTTCAGGGGAGGCCGGGGAGCTGTTTTTT
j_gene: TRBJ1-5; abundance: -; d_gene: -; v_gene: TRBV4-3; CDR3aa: CASSQRKVRDGNQPQHF; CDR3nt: TGCGCCAGCAGCCAACGAAAGGTCCGGGACGGGAATCAGCCCCAGCATTTT
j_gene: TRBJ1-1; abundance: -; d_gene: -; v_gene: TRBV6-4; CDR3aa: CASSDTLPPSNTEAFF; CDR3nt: TGTGCCAGCAGTGATACACTCCCACCTTCGAACACTGAAGCTTTCTTT
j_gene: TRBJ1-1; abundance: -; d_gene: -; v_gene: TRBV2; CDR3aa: CASSDRGSAMETEAFF; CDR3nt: TGTGCCAGCAGTGATAGGGGATCGGCTATGGAAACTGAAGCTTTCTTT
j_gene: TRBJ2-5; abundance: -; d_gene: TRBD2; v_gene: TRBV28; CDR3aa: CASSLDLAGGLQETQYF; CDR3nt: TGTGCCAGCAGTTTGGATCTAGCGGGGGGGCTCCAAGAGACCCAGTACTTC
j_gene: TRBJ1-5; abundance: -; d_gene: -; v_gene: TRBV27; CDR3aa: CASSLREGRPQHF; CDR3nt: TGTGCCAGCAGCCTACGAGAGGGGAGGCCCCAGCATTTT
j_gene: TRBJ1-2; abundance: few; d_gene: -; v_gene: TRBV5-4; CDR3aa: CASSAPGRGFTF; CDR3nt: TGTGCCAGCAGCGCACCAGGGAGAGGCTTCACCTTC
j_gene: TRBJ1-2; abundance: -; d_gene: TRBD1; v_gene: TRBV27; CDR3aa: CASSFGGQGMDYGYTF; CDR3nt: TGTGCCAGCAGTTTCGGCGGACAGGGGATGGACTATGGCTACACCTTC
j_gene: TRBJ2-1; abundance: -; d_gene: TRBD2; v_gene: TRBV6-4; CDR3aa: CASSDSTSGGDEQFF; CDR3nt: TGTGCCAGCAGTGACTCGACTAGCGGGGGGGATGAGCAGTTCTTC
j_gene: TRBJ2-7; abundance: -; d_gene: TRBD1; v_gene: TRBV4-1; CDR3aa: CASSVRDRGHEQYF; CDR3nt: TGCGCCAGCAGCGTTCGGGACAGGGGCCACGAGCAGTACTTC
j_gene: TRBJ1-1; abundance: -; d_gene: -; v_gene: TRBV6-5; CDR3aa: CASSWLGDAEAFF; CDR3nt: TGTGCCAGCAGTTGGTTAGGGGATGCTGAAGCTTTCTTT
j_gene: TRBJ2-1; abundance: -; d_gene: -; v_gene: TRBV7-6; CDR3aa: CASSLAGPNNEQFF; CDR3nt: TGTGCCAGCAGCTTAGCGGGTCCGAACAATGAGCAGTTCTTC
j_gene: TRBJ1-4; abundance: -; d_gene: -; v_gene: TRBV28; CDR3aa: CASSRRRATNEKLFF; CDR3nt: TGTGCCAGCAGCCGGAGGAGGGCAACTAATGAAAAACTGTTTTTT
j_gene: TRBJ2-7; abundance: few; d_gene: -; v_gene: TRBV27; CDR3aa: CASSPGRSYEQYF; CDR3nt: TGTGCCAGCAGTCCCGGGCGATCCTACGAGCAGTACTTC
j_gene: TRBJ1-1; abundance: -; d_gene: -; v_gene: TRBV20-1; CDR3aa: CSARTGTEAFF; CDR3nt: TGCAGTGCTAGAACGGGGACTGAAGCTTTCTTT
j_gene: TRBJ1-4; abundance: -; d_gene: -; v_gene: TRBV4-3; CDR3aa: CASSQGGQNEKLFF; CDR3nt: TGCGCCAGCAGCCAAGGAGGGCAAAATGAAAAACTGTTTTTT
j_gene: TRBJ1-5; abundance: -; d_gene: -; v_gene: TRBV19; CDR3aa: CASHWLGQPQHF; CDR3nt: TGTGCCAGCCATTGGTTGGGTCAGCCCCAGCATTTT
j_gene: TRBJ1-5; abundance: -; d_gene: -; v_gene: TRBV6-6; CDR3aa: CASSFLDRLSNQPQHF; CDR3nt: TGTGCCAGCAGTTTCCTCGACAGGCTTAGCAATCAGCCCCAGCATTTT
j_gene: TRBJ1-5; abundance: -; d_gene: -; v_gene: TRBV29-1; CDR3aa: CSVLDYSNQPQHF; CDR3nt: TGCAGCGTTTTAGACTATAGCAATCAGCCCCAGCATTTT
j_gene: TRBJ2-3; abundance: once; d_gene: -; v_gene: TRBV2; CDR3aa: CASSESPGAWDTDTQYF; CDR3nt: TGTGCCAGCAGTGAATCCCCAGGGGCGTGGGACACAGATACGCAGTATTTT
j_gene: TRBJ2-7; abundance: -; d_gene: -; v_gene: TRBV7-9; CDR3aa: CASSPPRGQSTYEQYF; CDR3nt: TGTGCCAGCAGCCCGCCCCGCGGACAGTCCACCTACGAGCAGTACTTC
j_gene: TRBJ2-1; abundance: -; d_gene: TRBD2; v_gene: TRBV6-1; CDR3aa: CASSDGLAVLNEQFF; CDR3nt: TGTGCCAGCAGTGATGGACTAGCGGTTCTCAATGAGCAGTTCTTC
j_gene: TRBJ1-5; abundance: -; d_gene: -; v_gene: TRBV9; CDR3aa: CASSVEGLSNQPQHF; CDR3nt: TGTGCCAGCAGCGTAGAAGGGCTAAGCAATCAGCCCCAGCATTTT
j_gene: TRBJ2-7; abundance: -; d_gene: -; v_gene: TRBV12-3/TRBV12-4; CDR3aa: CASSLGSYEQYF; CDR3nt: TGTGCCAGCAGTTTAGGGTCCTACGAGCAGTACTTC
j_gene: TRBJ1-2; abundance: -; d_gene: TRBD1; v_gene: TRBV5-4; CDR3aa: CASSLEGAGYGYTF; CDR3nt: TGTGCCAGCAGCTTGGAGGGGGCTGGCTATGGCTACACCTTC
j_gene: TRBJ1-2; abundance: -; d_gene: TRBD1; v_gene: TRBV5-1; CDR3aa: CASSWTGDNYGYTF; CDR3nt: TGCGCCAGCAGCTGGACAGGGGACAACTATGGCTACACCTTC
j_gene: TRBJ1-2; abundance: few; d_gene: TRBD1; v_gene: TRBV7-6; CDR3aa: CASSSDRGRGYTF; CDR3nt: TGTGCCAGCAGCTCAGACAGGGGTCGCGGCTACACCTTC
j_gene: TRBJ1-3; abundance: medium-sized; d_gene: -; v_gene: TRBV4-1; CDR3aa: CASSLSGAPSGNTIYF; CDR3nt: TGCGCCAGCAGCCTTTCAGGGGCCCCCTCTGGAAACACCATATATTTT
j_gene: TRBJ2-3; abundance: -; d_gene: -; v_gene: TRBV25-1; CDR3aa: CASSWKVFSDTQYF; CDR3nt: TGTGCCAGCAGTTGGAAAGTGTTTTCAGATACGCAGTATTTT
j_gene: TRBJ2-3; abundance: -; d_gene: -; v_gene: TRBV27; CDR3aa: CASRINGLVAGETDTQYF; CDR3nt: TGTGCCAGCAGAATTAATGGCCTGGTGGCAGGTGAAACAGATACGCAGTATTTT
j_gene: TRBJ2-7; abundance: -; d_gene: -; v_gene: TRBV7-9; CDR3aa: CASNAGTYEQYF; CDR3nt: TGTGCCAGCAACGCAGGGACCTACGAGCAGTACTTC
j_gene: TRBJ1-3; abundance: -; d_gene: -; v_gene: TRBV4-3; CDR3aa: CASSQGPPGDGNTIYF; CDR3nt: TGCGCCAGCAGCCAAGGCCCCCCCGGAGACGGAAACACCATATATTTT
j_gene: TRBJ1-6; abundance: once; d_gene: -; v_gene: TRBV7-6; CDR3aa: CASSLGHSNSYNSPLHF; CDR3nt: TGTGCCAGCAGCTTAGGTCACAGCAACTCCTATAATTCACCCCTCCACTTT
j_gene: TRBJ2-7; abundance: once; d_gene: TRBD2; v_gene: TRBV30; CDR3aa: CAWDSSGGLAQYF; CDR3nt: TGTGCCTGGGATTCTAGCGGGGGACTCGCGCAGTACTTC
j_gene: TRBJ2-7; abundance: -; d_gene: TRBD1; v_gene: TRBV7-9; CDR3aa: CASSGQGASSYEQYF; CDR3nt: TGTGCCAGCAGCGGACAGGGGGCGAGCTCCTACGAGCAGTACTTC